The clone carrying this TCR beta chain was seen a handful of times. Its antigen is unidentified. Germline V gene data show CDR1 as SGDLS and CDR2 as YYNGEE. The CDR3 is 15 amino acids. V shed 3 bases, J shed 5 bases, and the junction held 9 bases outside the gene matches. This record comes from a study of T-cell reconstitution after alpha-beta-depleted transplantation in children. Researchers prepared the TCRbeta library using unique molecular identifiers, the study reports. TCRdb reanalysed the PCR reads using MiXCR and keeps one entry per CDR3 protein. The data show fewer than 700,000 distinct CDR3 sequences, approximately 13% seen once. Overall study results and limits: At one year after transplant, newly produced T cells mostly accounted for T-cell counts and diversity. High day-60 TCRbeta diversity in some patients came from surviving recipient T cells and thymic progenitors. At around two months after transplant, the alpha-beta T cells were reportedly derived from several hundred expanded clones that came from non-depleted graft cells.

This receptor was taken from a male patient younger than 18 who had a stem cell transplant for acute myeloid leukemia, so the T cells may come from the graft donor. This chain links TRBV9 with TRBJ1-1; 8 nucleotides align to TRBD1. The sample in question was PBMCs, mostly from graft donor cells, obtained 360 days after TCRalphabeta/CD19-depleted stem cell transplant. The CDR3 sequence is CASSERQGTWTEAFF. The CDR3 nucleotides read TGTGCCAGCAGCGAGAGACAGGGGACGTGGACTGAAGCTTTCTTT.